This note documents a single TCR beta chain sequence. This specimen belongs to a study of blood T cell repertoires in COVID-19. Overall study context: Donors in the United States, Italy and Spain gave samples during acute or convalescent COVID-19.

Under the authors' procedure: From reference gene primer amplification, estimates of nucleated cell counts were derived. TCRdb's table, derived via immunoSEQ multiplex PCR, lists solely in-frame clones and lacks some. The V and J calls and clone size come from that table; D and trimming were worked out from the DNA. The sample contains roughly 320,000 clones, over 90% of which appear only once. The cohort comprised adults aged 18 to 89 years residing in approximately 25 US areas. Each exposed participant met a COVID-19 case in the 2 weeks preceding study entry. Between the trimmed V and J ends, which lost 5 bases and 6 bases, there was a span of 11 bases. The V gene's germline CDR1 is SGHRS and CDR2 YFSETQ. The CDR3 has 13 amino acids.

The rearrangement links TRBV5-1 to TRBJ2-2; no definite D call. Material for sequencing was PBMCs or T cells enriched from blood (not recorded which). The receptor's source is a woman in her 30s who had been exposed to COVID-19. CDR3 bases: TGCGCCAGCAGTTTAGATTTTTCCGGGGAGCTGTTTTTT. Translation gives CASSLDFSGELFF.